This TCR beta chain was observed in a study of blood T cell repertoires in COVID-19. Overall study: Sources were T cells, B-cell-depleted T cells, or PBMCs; the material itself was cDNA or gDNA.

V was clipped by 10 bases and J by 1 base; unmatched bases: 12. The germline V gene encodes CDR1 LNHDA and CDR2 SQIVND (reference sequence). The length of the CDR3 is 15 residues. Some clones are missing from TCRdb's copy, which holds only in-frame ones; the method was immunoSEQ multiplex PCR. In the table there are 150,000 to 190,000 clones, approximately 79% of which are singletons. Participants, about 18 to 90 years old, spanned about two dozen US areas. Participants had their cohort set by participant-reported clinical history. All recovered Cohort 3 donors got two negative PCRs, got clearance, or saw symptom resolution.

Sequencing used PBMCs or T cells enriched from blood (not recorded which). The chain employs TRBV19 and TRBJ2-5; TRBD2 aligns across 7 bases. The clonotype comes from a man aged 45-65 years who had recovered from COVID-19. DNA for the CDR3: TGTGCCACCAGTCCGGAAACGGGGGGCCAAGAGACCCAGTACTTC. This gives the protein CATSPETGGQETQYF. The full variable domain, with the rest looked up from reference TRBV19 and TRBJ2-5, is DGGITQSPKYLFRKEGQNVTLSCEQNLNHDAMYWYRQDPGQGLRLIYYSQIVNDFQKGDIAEGYSVSREKKESFPLTVTSAQKNPTAFYLCATSPETGGQETQYFGPGTRLLVL.